This is a list of T cell receptor beta chains from one sample in a study of beta chain features in type 1 diabetes. Sequencing used immunoSEQ multiplex PCR; TCRdb keeps in-frame clones, though not all of them. The sample shows around 400,000 clones, roughly 13% of them seen only once. Sample: naive CD4+ T cells from blood. The receptors here all came from a man younger than 35 in good health. CDR3s include the opening cysteine and the closing phenylalanine or tryptophan. A D gene is named only where the DNA matches it firmly. A clone size is listed for some rows: how often the clone was seen (once, few, many), or a class if it is expanded.

clone_size	v_call	d_call	j_call	cdr3_aa	cdr3_nt
-	TRBV5-1	-	TRBJ1-1	CASSANSQGNTEAFF	TGCGCCAGCAGCGCAAATTCACAGGGGAACACTGAAGCTTTCTTT
few	TRBV5-6	TRBD2	TRBJ2-1	CASSLGLAAYNEQFF	TGTGCCAGCAGCTTGGGTCTAGCGGCCTACAATGAGCAGTTCTTC
-	TRBV19	TRBD2	TRBJ2-1	CASSNSGLVTYNEQFF	TGTGCCAGTAGTAACTCGGGACTAGTTACCTACAATGAGCAGTTCTTC
-	TRBV10-3	TRBD2	TRBJ2-5	CAISVGLAGVGETQYF	TGTGCCATCAGTGTGGGACTAGCGGGAGTAGGGGAGACCCAGTACTTC
few	TRBV7-9	-	TRBJ1-1	CASSREGGVILGSTEAFF	TGTGCCAGCAGCCGGGAGGGGGGTGTGATTCTAGGAAGCACTGAAGCTTTCTTT
few	TRBV6-5	TRBD1	TRBJ2-3	CASRYRGAQYF	TGTGCCAGCAGGTACAGGGGTGCGCAGTATTTT
-	TRBV27	-	TRBJ2-7	CASSLFGSHEQYF	TGTGCCAGCAGTTTATTCGGGAGCCACGAGCAGTACTTC
-	TRBV18	-	TRBJ1-1	CASSPQEGRDTEAFF	TGTGCCAGCTCACCACAGGAGGGGAGGGACACTGAAGCTTTCTTT
few	TRBV5-1	-	TRBJ2-7	CASSLAGTLEQYF	TGCGCCAGCAGCTTGGCCGGGACTTTAGAGCAGTACTTC
few	TRBV29-1	TRBD1	TRBJ1-1	CSVRTGNTEAFF	TGCAGCGTCAGGACAGGGAACACTGAAGCTTTCTTT
-	TRBV6-1	TRBD1	TRBJ1-5	CASSGGQGVDQPQHF	TGTGCCAGCAGTGGAGGACAGGGTGTGGATCAGCCCCAGCATTTT
few	TRBV7-2	TRBD1	TRBJ2-5	CASSMDRYQETQYF	TGTGCCAGCAGCATGGACAGGTACCAAGAGACCCAGTACTTC
few	TRBV4-1	-	TRBJ2-3	CASSQVGSRADTQYF	TGCGCCAGCAGCCAAGTGGGATCCAGGGCAGATACGCAGTATTTT
few	TRBV9	-	TRBJ2-3	CASSVVEGGVTDTQYF	TGTGCCAGCAGCGTAGTTGAAGGGGGGGTCACAGATACGCAGTATTTT
-	TRBV4-3	TRBD1	TRBJ1-2	CASSQPEIRQGDGYTF	TGCGCCAGCAGCCAACCGGAGATAAGACAGGGGGATGGCTACACCTTC
-	TRBV5-4	-	TRBJ2-7	CASSSSDIAYEQYF	TGTGCCAGCAGCTCTTCCGACATCGCCTACGAGCAGTACTTC
-	TRBV4-2	-	TRBJ2-1	CASSQDSGQVGGINEQFF	TGTGCCAGCAGCCAAGATTCCGGGCAGGTGGGGGGAATCAATGAGCAGTTCTTC
-	TRBV6-5	-	TRBJ2-2	CASSPINTGELFF	TGTGCCAGCAGTCCTATCAACACCGGGGAGCTGTTTTTT
-	TRBV7-2	-	TRBJ2-4	CASSLGFGDIQYF	TGTGCCAGCAGCTTAGGGTTTGGAGACATTCAGTACTTC
-	TRBV7-9	-	TRBJ1-2	CASSLEINYGYTF	TGTGCCAGCAGCCTAGAAATAAACTATGGCTACACCTTC
few	TRBV6-1	-	TRBJ1-2	CASSAGTNYGYTF	TGTGCCAGCAGTGCGGGGACTAACTATGGCTACACCTTC
few	TRBV1	-	TRBJ2-1	CTSSQGPAGSGNEQFF	TGCACCAGCAGCCAAGGCCCAGCGGGATCGGGAAATGAGCAGTTCTTC
few	TRBV4-3	-	TRBJ2-2	CASSQDGGTGELFF	TGCGCCAGCAGCCAAGACGGGGGCACCGGGGAGCTGTTTTTT
-	TRBV7-9	-	TRBJ1-1	CASSRDSNTEAFF	TGTGCCAGTTCCCGGGACTCGAACACTGAAGCTTTCTTT
-	TRBV18	-	TRBJ1-1	CASSPPGGTEAFF	TGTGCCAGCTCACCACCCGGAGGCACTGAAGCTTTCTTT
-	TRBV7-7	-	TRBJ2-2	CASSSSPTGNTGELFF	TGTGCCAGCAGCTCCTCCCCGACAGGGAACACCGGGGAGCTGTTTTTT
-	TRBV7-9	TRBD1	TRBJ2-1	CASSLGDRDYNEQFF	TGTGCCAGCAGCTTAGGGGACAGGGACTACAATGAGCAGTTCTTC
few	TRBV7-2	TRBD1	TRBJ2-7	CASSLVGTGISYEQYF	TGTGCCAGCAGCTTAGTTGGGACAGGGATCTCCTACGAGCAGTACTTC
-	TRBV9	-	TRBJ2-6	CASSAAGPSGANVLTF	TGTGCCAGCAGCGCGGCAGGGCCCTCTGGGGCCAACGTCCTGACTTTC